This note documents a single TCR beta chain sequence. Its antigen remains unknown. The treatment here: approximately 10-day PBMC culture with coronavirus spike peptide pools or control peptides (ViraFEST assay). The record originates from a study of vaccination and CD4 T cells after COVID-19. The Oncomine TCR Beta short-read assay was what sequenced the DNA obtained from cultured CD4+ T cells. TCRdb independently ran MiXCR on the PCR reads; one entry per CDR3 protein. The sample carries fewer than 15,000 distinct CDR3 sequences, 50% to 60% recorded once. Material: cultured CD4+ T cells from blood, obtained after SARS-CoV-2 vaccination. The receptor was derived from a human donor with COVID-19.

This CDR3 is CASSFGGTGELFF. Written as DNA, the CDR3 is TGTGCCAGCAGTTTCGGAGGAACCGGGGAGCTGTTTTTT. V usage is TRBV7-2 and J usage is TRBJ2-2; D perhaps matches TRBD2 (5 bases). V lost 6 bases and J 5 bases, leaving 10 bases between the germline ends. Germline assignment: CDR1 SGHTA and CDR2 FQGNSA. This CDR3 is 13 amino acids long.